The T cell receptor (beta chain) under discussion was sequenced for a study of blood T cell repertoires in COVID-19. In the study overall: Sources were T cells, B-cell-depleted T cells, or PBMCs; the material itself was cDNA or gDNA.

In the authors' methods: Using reference gene primer amplification, nucleated cell counts were estimated. Only in-frame clones appear in the TCRdb table, and some are missing; sequencing was by immunoSEQ multiplex PCR. D and trimming come from the DNA, and the V and J calls and clone size come from that table. Here the sample spans some 510,000 clones, approximately 88% being singletons. This CDR3 is 14 amino acids long. Trimming pared 3 bases from V and 6 bases from J, leaving 15 bases between. The germline V gene has CDR1 SGHDT and CDR2 YYEEEE. The study drew participants aged about 18 to 89 years from fewer than 30 US areas. Participant reports of clinical history set cohort assignment.

The sequence came from a middle-aged woman who had recovered from COVID-19. Sequenced input: PBMCs or T cells enriched from blood (not recorded which). This chain joins TRBV5-6 and TRBJ1-2; D may be TRBD1 (6 bases). CDR3 loop: CASSWGQGNDGYTF. The CDR3 bases are TGTGCCAGCAGCTGGGGGCAGGGGAATGATGGCTACACCTTC.